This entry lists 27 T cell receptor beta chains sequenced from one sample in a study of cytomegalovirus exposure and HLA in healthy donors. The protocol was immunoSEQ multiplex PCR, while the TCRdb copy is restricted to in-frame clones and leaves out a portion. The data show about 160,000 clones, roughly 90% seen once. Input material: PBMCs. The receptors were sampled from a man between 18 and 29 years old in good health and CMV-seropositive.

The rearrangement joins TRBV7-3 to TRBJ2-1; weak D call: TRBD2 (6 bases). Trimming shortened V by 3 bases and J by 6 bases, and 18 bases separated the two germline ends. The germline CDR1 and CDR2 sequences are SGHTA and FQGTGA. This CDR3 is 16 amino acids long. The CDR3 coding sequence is TGTGCCAGCAGCTTGAAACGGAGGGCCAACGGCAATGAGCAGTTCTTC. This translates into CASSLKRRANGNEQFF.

In DNA form, the CDR3 reads TGCGCCAGTACAGGTCAACCCCAGCTATTCAGCTCCTACAATGAGCAGTTCTTC. Protein: CASTGQPQLFSSYNEQFF. The V call is TRBV23-1, the J call TRBJ2-1; D may be TRBD1 (5 bases). TRBV23-1 carries the ORF label, with uncertain function. The CDR3 loop spans 18 amino acids. Trimming removed 9 bases from V and 0 bases from J, with 24 bases in between.

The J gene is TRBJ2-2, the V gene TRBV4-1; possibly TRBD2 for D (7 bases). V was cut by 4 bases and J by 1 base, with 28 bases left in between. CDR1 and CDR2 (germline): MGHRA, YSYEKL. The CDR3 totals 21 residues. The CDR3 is CASSPTPGHKKAGQNTGELFF. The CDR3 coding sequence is TGCGCCAGCAGCCCAACCCCGGGACACAAAAAAGCGGGGCAGAACACCGGGGAGCTGTTTTTT.

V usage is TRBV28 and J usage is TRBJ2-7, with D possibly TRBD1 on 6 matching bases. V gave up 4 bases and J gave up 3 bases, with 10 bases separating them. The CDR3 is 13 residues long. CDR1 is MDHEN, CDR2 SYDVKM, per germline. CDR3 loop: CASSWDTYYEQYF. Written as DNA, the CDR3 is TGTGCCAGCAGTTGGGACACATACTACGAGCAGTACTTC.

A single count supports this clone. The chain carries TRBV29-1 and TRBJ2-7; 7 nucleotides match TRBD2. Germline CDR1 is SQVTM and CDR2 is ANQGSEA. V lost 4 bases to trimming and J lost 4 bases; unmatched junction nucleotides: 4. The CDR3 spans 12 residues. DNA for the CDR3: TGCAGCGTTGGGGCTAGCGGATACGAGCAGTACTTC. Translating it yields CSVGASGYEQYF.

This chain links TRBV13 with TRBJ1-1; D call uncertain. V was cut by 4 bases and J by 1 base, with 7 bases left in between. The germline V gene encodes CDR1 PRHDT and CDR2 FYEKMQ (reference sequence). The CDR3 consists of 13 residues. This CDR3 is CASSSYWNTEAFF. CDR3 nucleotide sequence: TGTGCCAGCAGCTCATACTGGAACACTGAAGCTTTCTTT.

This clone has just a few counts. CDR3 DNA sequence: TGCGCCAGCAGCTTGGGGAGCGGGAGAGGGGAGCTGTTTTTT. Its protein is CASSLGSGRGELFF. The chain carries TRBV5-1 and TRBJ2-2, with TRBD2 matching 8 bases. Germline trimming cut 0 bases from V and 8 bases from J; bases unmatched to any gene: 3. There are 14 residues in the CDR3. Germline V CDR1 and CDR2: SGHRS, YFSETQ. The whole variable domain, remainder taken from reference TRBV5-1 and TRBJ2-2, is KAGVTQTPRYLIKTRGQQVTLSCSPISGHRSVSWYQQTPGQGLQFLFEYFSETQRNKGNFPGRFSGRQFSNSRSEMNVSTLELGDSALYLCASSLGSGRGELFFGEGSRLTVL.

Written as DNA, the CDR3 is TGTGCCAGCAGCCGTCAGGGGTCCAATATCTACACTGAAGCTTTCTTT. It encodes CASSRQGSNIYTEAFF. V usage is TRBV7-2 and J usage is TRBJ1-1; possible D gene TRBD1, 6 bases. The V end was cut by 5 bases, the J end by 3 bases, with 19 bases between. The CDR3 length is 16 residues. Germline CDR1 SGHTA, CDR2 FQGNSA.

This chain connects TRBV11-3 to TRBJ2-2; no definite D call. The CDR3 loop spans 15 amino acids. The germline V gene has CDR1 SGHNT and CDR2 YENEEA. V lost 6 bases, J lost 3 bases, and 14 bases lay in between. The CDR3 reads CASRPPGLDTGELFF. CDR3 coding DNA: TGTGCCAGCAGACCCCCGGGTTTGGACACCGGGGAGCTGTTTTTT.

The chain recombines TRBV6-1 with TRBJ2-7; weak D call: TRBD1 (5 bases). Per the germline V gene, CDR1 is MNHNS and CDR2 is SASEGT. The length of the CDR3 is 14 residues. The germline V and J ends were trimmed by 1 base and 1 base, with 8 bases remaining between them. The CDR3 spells CASSEEQVSYEQYF. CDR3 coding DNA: TGTGCCAGCAGTGAAGAACAGGTATCCTACGAGCAGTACTTC.

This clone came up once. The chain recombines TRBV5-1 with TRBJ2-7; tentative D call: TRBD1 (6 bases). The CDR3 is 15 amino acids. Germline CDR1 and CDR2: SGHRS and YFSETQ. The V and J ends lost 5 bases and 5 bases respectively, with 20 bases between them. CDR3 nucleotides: TGCGCCAGCAGTCAAGGGGGATCAGGGATGGACGAGCAGTACTTC. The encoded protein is CASSQGGSGMDEQYF.

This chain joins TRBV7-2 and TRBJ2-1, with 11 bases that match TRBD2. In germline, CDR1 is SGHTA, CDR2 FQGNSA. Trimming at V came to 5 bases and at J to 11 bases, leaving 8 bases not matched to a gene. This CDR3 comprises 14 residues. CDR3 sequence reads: CASSPIAGGPQQFF. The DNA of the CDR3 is TGTGCCAGCAGCCCCATAGCGGGAGGGCCTCAGCAGTTCTTC. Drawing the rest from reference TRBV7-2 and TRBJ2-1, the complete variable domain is GAGVSQSPSNKVTEKGKDVELRCDPISGHTALYWYRQSLGQGLEFLIYFQGNSAPDKSGLPSDRFSAERTGGSVSTLTIQRTQQEDSAVYLCASSPIAGGPQQFFGPGTRLTVL.

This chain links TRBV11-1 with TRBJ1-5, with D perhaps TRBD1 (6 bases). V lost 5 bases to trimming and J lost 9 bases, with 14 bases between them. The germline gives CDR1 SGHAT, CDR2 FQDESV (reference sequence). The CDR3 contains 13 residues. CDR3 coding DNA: TGTGCCAGCAGCCGAGTAACAGGGTCGCCCCAGCATTTT. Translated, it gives CASSRVTGSPQHF.

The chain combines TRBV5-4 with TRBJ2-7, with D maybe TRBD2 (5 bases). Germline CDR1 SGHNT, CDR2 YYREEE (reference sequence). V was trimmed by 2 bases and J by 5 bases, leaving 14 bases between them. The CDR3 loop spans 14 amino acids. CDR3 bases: TGTGCCAGCAGCTTTGTCGGAGGTCAGGACGAGCAGTACTTC. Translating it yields CASSFVGGQDEQYF.

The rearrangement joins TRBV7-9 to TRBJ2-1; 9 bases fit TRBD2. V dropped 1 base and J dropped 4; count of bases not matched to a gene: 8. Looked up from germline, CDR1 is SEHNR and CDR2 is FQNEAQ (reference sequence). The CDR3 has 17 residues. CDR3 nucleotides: TGTGCCAGCAGCTTAGTTTCGGCGGGAGGGATTTACAATGAGCAGTTCTTC. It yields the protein CASSLVSAGGIYNEQFF.

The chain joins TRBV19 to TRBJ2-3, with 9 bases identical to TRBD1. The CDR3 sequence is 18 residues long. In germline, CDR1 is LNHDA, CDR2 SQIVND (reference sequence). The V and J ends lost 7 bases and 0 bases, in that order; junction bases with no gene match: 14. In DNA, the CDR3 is TGTGCCAGTATCTTACCCCTCGGACAGGGGAAAAGCACAGATACGCAGTATTTT. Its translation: CASILPLGQGKSTDTQYF. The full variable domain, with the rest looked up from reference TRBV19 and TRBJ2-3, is DGGITQSPKYLFRKEGQNVTLSCEQNLNHDAMYWYRQDPGQGLRLIYYSQIVNDFQKGDIAEGYSVSREKKESFPLTVTSAQKNPTAFYLCASILPLGQGKSTDTQYFGPGTRLTVL.

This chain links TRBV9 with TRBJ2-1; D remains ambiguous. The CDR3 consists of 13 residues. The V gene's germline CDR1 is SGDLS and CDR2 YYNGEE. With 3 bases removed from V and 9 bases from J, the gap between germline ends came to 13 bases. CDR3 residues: CASSDNRVAEQFF. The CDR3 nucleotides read TGTGCCAGCAGCGACAACCGTGTCGCTGAGCAGTTCTTC.

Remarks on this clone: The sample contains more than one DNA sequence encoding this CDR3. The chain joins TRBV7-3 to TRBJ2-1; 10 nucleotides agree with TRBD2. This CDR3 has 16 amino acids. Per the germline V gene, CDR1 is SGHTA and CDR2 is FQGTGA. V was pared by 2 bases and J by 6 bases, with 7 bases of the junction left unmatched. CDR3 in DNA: TGTGCCAGCAGCTTAGTGGCTAGCGGGAGCGGCAATGAGCAGTTCTTC. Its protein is CASSLVASGSGNEQFF.

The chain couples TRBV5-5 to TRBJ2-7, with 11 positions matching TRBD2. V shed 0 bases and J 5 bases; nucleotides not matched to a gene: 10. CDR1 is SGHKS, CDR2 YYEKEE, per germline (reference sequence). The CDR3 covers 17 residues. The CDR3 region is CASSLVSSGRSRDEQYF. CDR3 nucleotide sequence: TGTGCCAGCAGCTTGGTCTCTAGCGGGAGGAGTAGGGACGAGCAGTACTTC. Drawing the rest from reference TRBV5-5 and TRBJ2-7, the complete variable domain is DAGVTQSPTHLIKTRGQQVTLRCSPISGHKSVSWYQQVLGQGPQFIFQYYEKEERGRGNFPDRFSARQFPNYSSELNVNALLLGDSALYLCASSLVSSGRSRDEQYFGPGTRLTVT.

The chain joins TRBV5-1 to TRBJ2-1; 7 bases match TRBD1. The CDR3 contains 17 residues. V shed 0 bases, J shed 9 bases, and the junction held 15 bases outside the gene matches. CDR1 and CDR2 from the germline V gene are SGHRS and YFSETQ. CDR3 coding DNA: TGCGCCAGCAGCTTGGCTACTACCGGGACAGATTTGGGTGAGCAGTTCTTC. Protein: CASSLATTGTDLGEQFF.

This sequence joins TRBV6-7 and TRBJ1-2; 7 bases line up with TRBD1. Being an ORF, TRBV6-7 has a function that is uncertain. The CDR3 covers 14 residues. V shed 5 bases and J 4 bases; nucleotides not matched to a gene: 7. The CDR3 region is CASSPTRDSYGYTF. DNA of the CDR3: TGTGCCAGCAGTCCGACACGGGACAGCTATGGCTACACCTTC.

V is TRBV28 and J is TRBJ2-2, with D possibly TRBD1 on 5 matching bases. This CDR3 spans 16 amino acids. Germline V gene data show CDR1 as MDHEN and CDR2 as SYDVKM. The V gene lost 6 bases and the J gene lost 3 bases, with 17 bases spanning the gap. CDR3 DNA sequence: TGTGCCAGCAGAATAGCTCAGGGAACCCACACCGGGGAGCTGTTTTTT. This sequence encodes CASRIAQGTHTGELFF.

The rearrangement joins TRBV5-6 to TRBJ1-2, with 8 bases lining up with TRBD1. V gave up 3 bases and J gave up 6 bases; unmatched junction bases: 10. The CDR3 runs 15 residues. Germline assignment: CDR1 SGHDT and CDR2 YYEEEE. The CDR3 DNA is TGTGCCAGCAGCTGGAAGACAGGGGTCGACGATGGCTACACCTTC. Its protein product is CASSWKTGVDDGYTF.

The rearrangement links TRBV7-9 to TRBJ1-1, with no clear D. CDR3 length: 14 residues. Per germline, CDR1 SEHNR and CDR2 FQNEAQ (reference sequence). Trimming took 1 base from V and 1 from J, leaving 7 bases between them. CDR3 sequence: CASSLGDKNTEAFF. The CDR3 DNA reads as TGTGCCAGCAGCTTAGGTGACAAGAACACTGAAGCTTTCTTT.

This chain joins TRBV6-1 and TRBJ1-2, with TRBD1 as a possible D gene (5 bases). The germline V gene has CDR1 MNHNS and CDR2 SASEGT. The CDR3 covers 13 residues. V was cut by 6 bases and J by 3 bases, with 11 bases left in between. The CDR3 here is CASRQGTHYGYTF. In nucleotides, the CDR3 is TGTGCCAGCAGGCAGGGTACACACTATGGCTACACCTTC.

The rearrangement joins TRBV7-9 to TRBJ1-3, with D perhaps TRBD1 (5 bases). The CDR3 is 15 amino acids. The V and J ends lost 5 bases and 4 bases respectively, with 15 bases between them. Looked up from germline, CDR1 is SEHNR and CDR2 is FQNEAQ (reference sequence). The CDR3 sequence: CASSRAGLAGNTIYF. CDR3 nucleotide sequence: TGTGCCAGCAGCCGGGCAGGGTTAGCCGGAAACACCATATATTTT.

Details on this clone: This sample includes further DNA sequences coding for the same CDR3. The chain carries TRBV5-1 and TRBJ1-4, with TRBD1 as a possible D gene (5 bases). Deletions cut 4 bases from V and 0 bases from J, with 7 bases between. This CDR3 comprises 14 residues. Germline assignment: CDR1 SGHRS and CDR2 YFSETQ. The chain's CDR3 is CASSPGATNEKLFF. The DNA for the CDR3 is TGCGCCAGCAGCCCGGGGGCAACTAATGAAAAACTGTTTTTT. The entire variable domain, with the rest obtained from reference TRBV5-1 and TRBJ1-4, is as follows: KAGVTQTPRYLIKTRGQQVTLSCSPISGHRSVSWYQQTPGQGLQFLFEYFSETQRNKGNFPGRFSGRQFSNSRSEMNVSTLELGDSALYLCASSPGATNEKLFFGSGTQLSVL.